Listed here are 15 T cell receptor beta chains from one sample, sequenced in a study of blood T cell repertoires in COVID-19. The table came from immunoSEQ multiplex PCR; TCRdb's copy has only in-frame clones and leaves some out. The sample comprises about 94,000 clones, about 80% of which are singletons, and approximately 21% rests with the top ten. Sequenced sample: peripheral blood. All receptors come from a woman of 80 years or more with acute or convalescent COVID-19.

This chain links TRBV6-5 with TRBJ1-2; D call uncertain. Germline CDR1 and CDR2: MNHEY and SVGAGI. The V end was cut by 0 bases, the J end by 7 bases, with 12 bases between. The CDR3 length is 14 residues. The CDR3 region has the DNA TGTGCCAGCAGTTACTCTGGACTGCTATCTGGCTACACCTTC. This gives the protein CASSYSGLLSGYTF.

The genes are TRBV7-6 and TRBJ2-7; D might be TRBD1 (5 bases). The CDR3 runs 14 residues. CDR1 and CDR2 from the germline V gene are SGHVS and FNYEAQ. The germline V and J ends were trimmed by 1 base and 2 bases, with 9 bases remaining between them. The CDR3 loop is CASSLGSGTYEQYF. CDR3 bases: TGTGCCAGCAGCTTAGGGTCAGGGACCTACGAGCAGTACTTC.

The rearrangement joins TRBV7-3 to TRBJ2-3; TRBD2 matches 12 bases. Germline V gene data show CDR1 as SGHTA and CDR2 as FQGTGA. The CDR3 contains 16 residues. Trimming cost V 2 bases and J 0 bases; bases outside gene matches: 0. The CDR3, as DNA: TGTGCCAGCAGCTTAGGACTAGCGGGGAGCACAGATACGCAGTATTTT. Translated, it gives CASSLGLAGSTDTQYF. Full variable domain (remainder filled in from reference TRBV7-3 and TRBJ2-3): GAGVSQTPSNKVTEKGKYVELRCDPISGHTALYWYRQSLGQGPEFLIYFQGTGAADDSGLPNDRFFAVRPEGSVSTLKIQRTERGDSAVYLCASSLGLAGSTDTQYFGPGTRLTVL.

Only one count was recorded for this clone. The chain uses TRBV7-7 and TRBJ2-5, with 7 nucleotides matching TRBD1. CDR3 length: 13 amino acids. Germline-derived CDR1 and CDR2 are SSHAT and FNYEAQ (reference sequence). The V segment lost 5 bases and the J segment 4 bases; nucleotides outside the gene matches: 4. CDR3 in amino acids: CASSPGQLETQYF. DNA of the CDR3: TGTGCCAGCAGCCCGGGACAGCTAGAGACCCAGTACTTC.

The genes are TRBV7-2 and TRBJ2-7, with TRBD1 identical over 7 bases. The CDR3 sequence is 16 residues long. Unmatched junction bases numbered 15, after V lost 5 bases and J lost 5 bases. The germline gives CDR1 SGHTA, CDR2 FQGNSA. The DNA for the CDR3 is TGTGCCAGCAGCCCTCTATCCCCGACAGGGAGTGACGAGCAGTACTTC. This gives the protein CASSPLSPTGSDEQYF.

CDR3 sequence reads: CASSLHRGSGNTIYF. The CDR3 nucleotides read TGTGCCAGCAGTTTACACCGGGGATCTGGAAACACCATATATTTT. This chain joins TRBV27 and TRBJ1-3, with D hard to call. Germline V gives CDR1 MNHEY, CDR2 SMNVEV (reference sequence). V gave up 2 bases and J gave up 1 base, with 9 bases separating them. The CDR3 contains 15 residues.

The V gene is TRBV7-2, the J gene TRBJ2-3; D is unresolved. V lost 4 bases, J lost 2 bases, and 13 bases lay in between. CDR1 SGHTA and CDR2 FQGNSA come from the germline V gene. The CDR3 totals 15 residues. As DNA, the CDR3 is TGTGCCAGCAGCTGGTATAGTGAGAACACAGATACGCAGTATTTT. It codes for CASSWYSENTDTQYF. The variable domain in full, with the rest retrieved from reference TRBV7-2 and TRBJ2-3, is GAGVSQSPSNKVTEKGKDVELRCDPISGHTALYWYRQSLGQGLEFLIYFQGNSAPDKSGLPSDRFSAERTGGSVSTLTIQRTQQEDSAVYLCASSWYSENTDTQYFGPGTRLTVL.

The rearrangement links TRBV6-1 to TRBJ1-2; D is undetermined. V was shortened by 2 bases and J by 5 bases, with 6 bases between the two germline ends. The CDR3 has 12 residues. CDR1 is MNHNS, CDR2 SASEGT, per germline. The CDR3 nucleotides are TGTGCCAGCAGTGAACAAAATTATGGCTACACCTTC. Its translation: CASSEQNYGYTF.

The DNA for the CDR3 is TGTGCCAGCAGCTTGCGGACAGGGATTAACTATGGCTACACCTTC. Amino acid sequence: CASSLRTGINYGYTF. The rearrangement links TRBV5-8 to TRBJ1-2, with 8 nucleotides matching TRBD1. Trimming took 1 base from V and 1 from J; bases not matched to a gene: 3. CDR3 length equals 15 residues. Looked up from germline, CDR1 is SGHTS and CDR2 is YDEGEE.

The CDR3 DNA sequence: TGCAGCGTTGATGTAGCTGTCTATGAGCAGTTCTTC. This sequence encodes CSVDVAVYEQFF. The gene calls are TRBV29-1 and TRBJ2-1, with D unresolved. From germline, CDR1 is SQVTM and CDR2 ANQGSEA. The V end was cut by 3 bases, the J end by 8 bases, with 11 bases between. This CDR3 spans 12 amino acids.

This clone came up a few times. The chain uses TRBV20-1 and TRBJ2-3; D perhaps matches TRBD1 (5 bases). Germline loops: CDR1 DFQATT, CDR2 SNEGSKA (reference sequence). This CDR3 contains 15 residues. V was cut by 3 bases and J by 0 bases, with 13 bases left in between. CDR3 residues: CSASRGSHSTDTQYF. The CDR3 nucleotides read TGCAGTGCTAGTAGGGGCTCGCATAGCACAGATACGCAGTATTTT.

The chain carries TRBV27 and TRBJ1-5, with 7 bases identical to TRBD1. CDR3 length equals 15 residues. CDR1 is MNHEY and CDR2 is SMNVEV in the germline V gene (reference sequence). With 2 bases clipped from V and 3 bases from J, the junction kept 4 bases outside the gene matches. This CDR3 reads CASSLQGGNNQPQHF. Here the CDR3 DNA reads TGTGCCAGCAGTTTACAGGGGGGTAACAATCAGCCCCAGCATTTT.

V gene TRBV19 combines with J gene TRBJ1-2; maybe TRBD1 (6 bases). The CDR3 extends over 15 amino acids. Germline CDR1 and CDR2: LNHDA and SQIVND (reference sequence). The germline V and J ends were trimmed by 5 bases and 4 bases, with 17 bases remaining between them. In DNA form, the CDR3 reads TGTGCCAGTAGTCCCACCGTAGACAGGTCCTATGGCTACACCTTC. Its protein product is CASSPTVDRSYGYTF.

The V call is TRBV21-1, the J call TRBJ2-3; the table's D call, TRBD1, was not checked against the DNA. TRBV21-1 counts as a pseudogene. There are 15 residues in the CDR3. CDR3 amino acids: CASSKGQGAGDTQYF. CDR3 nucleotides: TGTGCCAGCAGCAAAGGGCAGGGGGCCGGAGATACGCAGTATTTT.

CDR3 region: CASSVDGTVETQYF. As DNA, the CDR3 is TGTGCCAGCAGCGTGGACGGGACAGTCGAGACCCAGTACTTC. This chain joins TRBV4-2 and TRBJ2-5, with 7 bases aligning to TRBD1. The CDR3 extends over 14 amino acids. Trimming removed 5 bases from V and 5 bases from J; junction bases left unmatched: 8. Germline V gene lookup returns CDR1 LGHNA and CDR2 YNFKEQ.